The rows below give T cell receptor beta chains drawn from one sample of a study of cytomegalovirus exposure and HLA in healthy donors. TCRdb keeps only in-frame clones here, not all; method: immunoSEQ multiplex PCR. The sample includes about 270,000 clones, approximately 86% of them seen just once. The sequenced sample consisted of PBMCs. The receptors derive from a woman aged 18-29 years in good health and CMV-seronegative. The CDR3 runs from the conserved cysteine through the conserved F or W. Fields, in order: V gene, D gene, clone size, J gene, CDR3 protein, CDR3 DNA. The D gene is left open where the match is weak. Size is omitted from some rows. Given values are once, few, many or a class for expanded clones.

v_gene: TRBV4-3
d_gene: TRBD2
abundance: -
j_gene: TRBJ2-3
CDR3aa: CASSHLGLAGATDTQYF
CDR3nt: TGCGCCAGCAGCCATTTAGGACTAGCGGGGGCCACAGATACGCAGTATTTT

v_gene: TRBV30
d_gene: -
abundance: -
j_gene: TRBJ2-7
CDR3aa: CAWRLQGIRYF
CDR3nt: TGTGCCTGGAGGCTTCAGGGTATTCGGTACTTC

v_gene: TRBV4-1
d_gene: TRBD2
abundance: -
j_gene: TRBJ2-3
CDR3aa: CASSQETSGGPQYF
CDR3nt: TGCGCCAGCAGCCAAGAGACTAGCGGGGGGCCGCAGTATTTT

v_gene: TRBV6-5
d_gene: -
abundance: -
j_gene: TRBJ1-1
CDR3aa: CASSYSVGVGEAFF
CDR3nt: TGTGCCAGCAGTTACTCGGTAGGGGTCGGTGAAGCTTTCTTT

v_gene: TRBV11-3
d_gene: TRBD2
abundance: -
j_gene: TRBJ2-2
CDR3aa: CASSFLAGGTGELFF
CDR3nt: TGTGCCAGCAGCTTCCTAGCGGGGGGCACCGGGGAGCTGTTTTTT

v_gene: TRBV9
d_gene: TRBD1
abundance: once
j_gene: TRBJ2-7
CDR3aa: CASSVARQGAQYF
CDR3nt: TGTGCCAGCAGCGTGGCAAGACAGGGGGCCCAGTACTTC

v_gene: TRBV11-3
d_gene: -
abundance: -
j_gene: TRBJ2-5
CDR3aa: CASSMTGEETQYF
CDR3nt: TGTGCCAGCAGCATGACAGGCGAAGAGACCCAGTACTTC

v_gene: TRBV30
d_gene: -
abundance: -
j_gene: TRBJ2-7
CDR3aa: CASQQGYEQYF
CDR3nt: TGTGCCTCGCAGCAGGGTTACGAGCAGTACTTC

v_gene: TRBV9
d_gene: -
abundance: -
j_gene: TRBJ2-7
CDR3aa: CASSVDSLLGEQYF
CDR3nt: TGTGCCAGCAGCGTGGACAGCCTCCTAGGCGAGCAGTACTTC

v_gene: TRBV6-6
d_gene: -
abundance: -
j_gene: TRBJ1-1
CDR3aa: CASSLQENEAFF
CDR3nt: TGTGCCAGCAGTTTACAGGAGAATGAAGCTTTCTTT

v_gene: TRBV6-1
d_gene: TRBD1
abundance: -
j_gene: TRBJ1-4
CDR3aa: CASMVGQALWGLFF
CDR3nt: TGTGCCAGCATGGTAGGACAGGCCCTATGGGGACTGTTTTTT

v_gene: TRBV6-6
d_gene: TRBD1
abundance: -
j_gene: TRBJ1-2
CDR3aa: CASRSDRVDYGYTF
CDR3nt: TGTGCCAGCAGATCCGACAGGGTCGACTATGGCTACACCTTC

v_gene: TRBV29-1
d_gene: TRBD2
abundance: -
j_gene: TRBJ2-5
CDR3aa: CSVGLAFPPGQETQYF
CDR3nt: TGCAGCGTGGGACTAGCGTTCCCCCCGGGGCAAGAGACCCAGTACTTC

v_gene: TRBV7-2
d_gene: TRBD1
abundance: -
j_gene: TRBJ2-5
CDR3aa: CASSRRRTGLGETQYF
CDR3nt: TGTGCCAGCAGCCGTAGGAGGACAGGCCTCGGGGAGACCCAGTACTTC

v_gene: TRBV28
d_gene: -
abundance: -
j_gene: TRBJ1-2
CDR3aa: CASSLDGEFYGYTF
CDR3nt: TGTGCCAGCAGCTTGGACGGGGAATTCTATGGCTACACCTTC

v_gene: TRBV27
d_gene: -
abundance: once
j_gene: TRBJ2-7
CDR3aa: CAGSSPGQPGAYEQYF
CDR3nt: TGTGCCGGCAGTTCCCCCGGACAGCCCGGGGCCTACGAGCAGTACTTC

v_gene: TRBV7-9
d_gene: -
abundance: -
j_gene: TRBJ2-7
CDR3aa: CASSLSSSDEQYF
CDR3nt: TGTGCCAGCAGCTTATCTAGCTCTGACGAGCAGTACTTC

v_gene: TRBV5-1
d_gene: -
abundance: -
j_gene: TRBJ2-7
CDR3aa: CASSLGGTFSYEQYF
CDR3nt: TGCGCCAGCAGCTTGGGGGGGACATTCTCCTACGAGCAGTACTTC

v_gene: TRBV5-5
d_gene: -
abundance: -
j_gene: TRBJ1-5
CDR3aa: CASSLERRVWYSNQPQHF
CDR3nt: TGTGCCAGCAGCTTGGAAAGGAGGGTATGGTATAGCAATCAGCCCCAGCATTTT

v_gene: TRBV7-3
d_gene: TRBD1
abundance: -
j_gene: TRBJ1-1
CDR3aa: CASSATTGGGEAFF
CDR3nt: TGTGCCAGCAGCGCAACGACAGGGGGCGGTGAAGCTTTCTTT